This T cell receptor beta chain was profiled in a study of control samples from healthy donors and cancer patients. Using immunoSEQ multiplex PCR, the repertoire was profiled, and TCRdb retains in-frame clones only, with some absent. The sample has 150,000 to 200,000 clones, 90% seen once. The source is a woman aged 45-59 years in good health. The sequencing sample was made of blood.

This CDR3 is CASSQDHGARTQFF. CDR3 nucleotides: TGTGCCAGCAGCCAAGATCATGGGGCTAGGACGCAGTTCTTC. The chain is built from TRBV3-1 (or the pseudogene TRBV3-2) and TRBJ2-1, with a tentative D call TRBD1 (5 bases). This CDR3 spans 14 amino acids. CDR1 LGHDT and CDR2 YNNKEL come from the germline V gene (reference sequence). Trimming pared 0 bases from V and 12 bases from J, leaving 15 bases between.